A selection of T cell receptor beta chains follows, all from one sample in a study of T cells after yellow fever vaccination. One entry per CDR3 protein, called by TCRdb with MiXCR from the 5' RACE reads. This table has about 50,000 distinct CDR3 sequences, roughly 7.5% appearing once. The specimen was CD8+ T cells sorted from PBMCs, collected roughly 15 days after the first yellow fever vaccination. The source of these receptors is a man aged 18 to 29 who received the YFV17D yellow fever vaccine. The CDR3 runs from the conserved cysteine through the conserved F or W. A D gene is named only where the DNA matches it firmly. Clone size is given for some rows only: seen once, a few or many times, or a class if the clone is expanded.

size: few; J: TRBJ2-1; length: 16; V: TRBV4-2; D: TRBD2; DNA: TGTGCCAGCAGCCAAGAGCGGGGGTACTCCTACAATGAGCAGTTCTTC; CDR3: CASSQERGYSYNEQFF
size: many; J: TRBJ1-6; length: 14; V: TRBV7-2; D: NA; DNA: TGTGCCAGCAGCTTAGTAGGGGCCCCATCACCCCTCCACTTT; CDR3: CASSLVGAPSPLHF
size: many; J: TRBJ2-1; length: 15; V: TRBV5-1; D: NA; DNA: TGCGCCAGCAGCTTGTTACAGCTCTCCTACAATGAGCAGTTCTTC; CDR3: CASSLLQLSYNEQFF
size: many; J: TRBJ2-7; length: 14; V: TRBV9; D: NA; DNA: TGTGCCAGCAGCGCCGGGACGGTCTCCTACGAGCAGTACTTC; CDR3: CASSAGTVSYEQYF
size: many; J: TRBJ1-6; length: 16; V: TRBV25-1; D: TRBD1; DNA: TGTGCCAGCAGTGCGAGGACAGGGTGGGGGAATTCACCCCTCCACTTT; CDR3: CASSARTGWGNSPLHF
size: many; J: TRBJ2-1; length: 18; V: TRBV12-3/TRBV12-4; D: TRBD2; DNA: TGTGCCAGCAGTTTCAATTGGGGGGGGGACTCGGCGGGCCATGAGCAGTTCTTC; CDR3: CASSFNWGGDSAGHEQFF
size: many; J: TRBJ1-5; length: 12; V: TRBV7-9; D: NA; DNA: TGTGCCAGCAGCTTAGGTAGTAGGGTTCAGCATTTT; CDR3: CASSLGSRVQHF
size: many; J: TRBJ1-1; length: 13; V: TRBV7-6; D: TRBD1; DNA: TGTGCCAGCAGCGCCAACCAGGGGGCTGAAGCTTTCTTT; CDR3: CASSANQGAEAFF
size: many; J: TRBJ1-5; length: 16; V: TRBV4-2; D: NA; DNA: TGTGCCAGCAGCCCCGGGGTAGGGGTTAGCAATCAGCCCCAGCATTTT; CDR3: CASSPGVGVSNQPQHF
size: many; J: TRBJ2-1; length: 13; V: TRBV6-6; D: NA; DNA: TGTGCCAGCTCGTATACCCTCTACAATGAGCAGTTCTTC; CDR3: CASSYTLYNEQFF
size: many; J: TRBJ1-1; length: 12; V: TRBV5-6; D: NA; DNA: TGTGCCAGCAGCTTGGCACCTACCGAAGCTTTCTTT; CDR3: CASSLAPTEAFF
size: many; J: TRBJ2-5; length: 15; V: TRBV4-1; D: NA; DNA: TGCGCCAGCAGCCAAGAAGGCCGGACTCAAGAGACCCAGTACTTC; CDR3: CASSQEGRTQETQYF
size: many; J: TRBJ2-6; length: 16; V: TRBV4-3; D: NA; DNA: TGCGCCAGCAGCCAATCTTCAGTCTCTGGGGCCAACGTCCTGACTTTC; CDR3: CASSQSSVSGANVLTF
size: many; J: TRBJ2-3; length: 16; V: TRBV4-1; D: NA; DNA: TGCGCCAGCAGCCAAGTGTGGAAAACCACGCCCGATACGCAGTATTTT; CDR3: CASSQVWKTTPDTQYF
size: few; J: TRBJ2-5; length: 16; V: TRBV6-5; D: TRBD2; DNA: TGTGCCAGCAGTTACGAGGGACTAGCGACGAAAGAGACCCAGTACTTC; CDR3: CASSYEGLATKETQYF
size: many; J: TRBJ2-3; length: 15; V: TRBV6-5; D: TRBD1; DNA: TGTGCCAGCAGTTACGGACAGGGGGCCGCAGATACGCAGTATTTT; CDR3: CASSYGQGAADTQYF
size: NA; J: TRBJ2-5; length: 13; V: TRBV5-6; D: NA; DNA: TGTGCCATCAGCTTGGGCTCGACCGGGACCCAGTACTTC; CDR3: CAISLGSTGTQYF
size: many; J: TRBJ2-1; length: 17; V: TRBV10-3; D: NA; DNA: TGTGCCATCAGTGAGGGCGGGTCATCTAGCTCCTACAATGAGCAGTTCTTC; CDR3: CAISEGGSSSSYNEQFF
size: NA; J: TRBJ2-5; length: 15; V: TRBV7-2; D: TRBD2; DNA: TGTGCCAGCAGCTCCCGAGCGGGGGGGCGGGAGACCCAGTACTTC; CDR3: CASSSRAGGRETQYF
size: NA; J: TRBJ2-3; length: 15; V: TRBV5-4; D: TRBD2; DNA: TGTGCCAGCAAAGGGAGCGGGGGGGCGTCAGATACGCAGTATTTT; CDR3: CASKGSGGASDTQYF
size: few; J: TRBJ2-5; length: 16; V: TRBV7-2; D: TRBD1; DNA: TGTGCCAGCAGCCTATCGCCGGGACAGGGCCCGGAGACCCAGTACTTC; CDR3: CASSLSPGQGPETQYF
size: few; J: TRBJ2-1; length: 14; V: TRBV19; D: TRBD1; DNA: TGTGCCAGTACCACACAGGGGGCGTACAATGAGCAGTTCTTC; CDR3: CASTTQGAYNEQFF
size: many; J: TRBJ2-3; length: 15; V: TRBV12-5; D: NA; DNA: TGTGCTAGTGCCAACGGGGGAAGTTGGACAGATACGCAGTATTTT; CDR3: CASANGGSWTDTQYF
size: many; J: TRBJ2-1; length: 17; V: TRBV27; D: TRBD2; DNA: TGTGCCAGCAGTTTAACCGGGACTAGCGGGCTGTACAATGAGCAGTTCTTC; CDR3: CASSLTGTSGLYNEQFF
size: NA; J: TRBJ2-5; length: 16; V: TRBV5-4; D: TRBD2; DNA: TGTGCCAGCAGCTTGAGACTAGCGGGGGGAAGAGAGACCCAGTACTTC; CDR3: CASSLRLAGGRETQYF
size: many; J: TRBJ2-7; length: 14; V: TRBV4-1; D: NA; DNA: TGCGCCAGCAGCCACCGGGACGCGGCCTACGAGCAGTACTTC; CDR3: CASSHRDAAYEQYF
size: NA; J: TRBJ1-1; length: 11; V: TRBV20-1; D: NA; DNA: TGCAGTGTAGGGGAGAACACTGAAGCTTTCTTT; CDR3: CSVGENTEAFF
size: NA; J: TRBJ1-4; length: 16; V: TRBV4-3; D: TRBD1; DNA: TGCGCCAGCAGCCAAGGCGCCGGGACAGTGAATGAAAAACTGTTTTTT; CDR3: CASSQGAGTVNEKLFF
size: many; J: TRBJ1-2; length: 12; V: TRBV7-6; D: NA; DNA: TGTGCCAGCTCGACAGATAACTATGGCTACACCTTC; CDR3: CASSTDNYGYTF
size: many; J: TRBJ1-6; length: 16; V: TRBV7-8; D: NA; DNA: TGTGCCAGCAGACCCGTCCCGAGCTCCTATAATTCACCCCTCCACTTT; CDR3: CASRPVPSSYNSPLHF
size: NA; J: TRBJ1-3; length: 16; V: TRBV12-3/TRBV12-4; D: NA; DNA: TGTGCCAGCAGTTTAAATGACAATGGGCGTGGAAACACCATATATTTT; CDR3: CASSLNDNGRGNTIYF
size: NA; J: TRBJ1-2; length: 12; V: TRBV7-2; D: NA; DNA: TGTGCCAGCAGCTCGGGGGCGGCTGGCTACACCTTC; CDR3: CASSSGAAGYTF